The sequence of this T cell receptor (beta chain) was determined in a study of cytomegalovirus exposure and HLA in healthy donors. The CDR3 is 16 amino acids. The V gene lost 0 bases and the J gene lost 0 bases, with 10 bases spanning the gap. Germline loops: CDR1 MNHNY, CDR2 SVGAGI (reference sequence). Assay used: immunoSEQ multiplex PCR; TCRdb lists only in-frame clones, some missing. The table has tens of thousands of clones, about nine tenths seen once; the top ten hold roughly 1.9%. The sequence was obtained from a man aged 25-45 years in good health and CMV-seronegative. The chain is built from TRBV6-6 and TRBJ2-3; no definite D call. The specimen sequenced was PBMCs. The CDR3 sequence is CASSYSPEKSTDTQYF. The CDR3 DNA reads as TGTGCCAGCAGTTACTCCCCAGAAAAAAGCACAGATACGCAGTATTTT.